The source of this T cell receptor beta chain is a study of beta chain features in type 1 diabetes. Study outcomes and limitations: Sequencing of cDNA might inflate the share of cells that strongly express TCR. HLA influence on TCRB rearrangement stayed unresolved here. Compared with healthy donors, patients appeared to share more similar naive, central memory and regulatory TCRB repertoires. TCRB CDR3 length was moderately but significantly reduced in all four CD4+ subsets of Type 1 diabetes patients.

The CDR3 length is 15 residues. The germline CDR1 and CDR2 sequences are MNHEY and SMNVEV (reference sequence). V gave up 4 bases and J gave up 5 bases, with 17 bases separating them. A word on this clone: Its antigen is still unknown.

TCRB transcripts that were expressed got sequenced, as all of the isolated RNA had been reverse transcribed. Profiled with immunoSEQ multiplex PCR; TCRdb holds only in-frame clones, not every one. The sample includes 150,000 or so clones, approximately 62% of them seen just once. The source is a man aged 30-40 years with type 1 diabetes. The material sequenced was naive CD4+ T cells from blood. The chain joins TRBV27 to TRBJ2-5; D possibly corresponds to TRBD2 (6 bases). The CDR3 loop reads CASSYDPAGEETQYF. The DNA for the CDR3 is TGTGCCAGCAGTTATGACCCAGCGGGTGAGGAGACCCAGTACTTC.